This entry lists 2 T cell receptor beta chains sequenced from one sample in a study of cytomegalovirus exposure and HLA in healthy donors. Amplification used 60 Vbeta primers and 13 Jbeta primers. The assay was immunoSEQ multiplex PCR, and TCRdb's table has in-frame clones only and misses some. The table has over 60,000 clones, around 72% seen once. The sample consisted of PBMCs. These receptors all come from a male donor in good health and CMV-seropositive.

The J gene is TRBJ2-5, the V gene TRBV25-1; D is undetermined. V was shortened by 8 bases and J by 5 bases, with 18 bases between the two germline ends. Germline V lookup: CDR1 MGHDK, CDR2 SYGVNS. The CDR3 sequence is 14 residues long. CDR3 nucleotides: TGTGCCAGCCGCCTCGGGTGGGTGGGTGAGACCCAGTACTTC. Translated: CASRLGWVGETQYF.

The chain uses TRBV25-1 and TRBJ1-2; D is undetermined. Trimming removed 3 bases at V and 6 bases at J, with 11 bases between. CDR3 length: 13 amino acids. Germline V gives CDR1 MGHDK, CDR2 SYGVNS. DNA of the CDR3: TGTGCCAGCAGTGATTCGGGTTACAATGGCTACACCTTC. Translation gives CASSDSGYNGYTF.